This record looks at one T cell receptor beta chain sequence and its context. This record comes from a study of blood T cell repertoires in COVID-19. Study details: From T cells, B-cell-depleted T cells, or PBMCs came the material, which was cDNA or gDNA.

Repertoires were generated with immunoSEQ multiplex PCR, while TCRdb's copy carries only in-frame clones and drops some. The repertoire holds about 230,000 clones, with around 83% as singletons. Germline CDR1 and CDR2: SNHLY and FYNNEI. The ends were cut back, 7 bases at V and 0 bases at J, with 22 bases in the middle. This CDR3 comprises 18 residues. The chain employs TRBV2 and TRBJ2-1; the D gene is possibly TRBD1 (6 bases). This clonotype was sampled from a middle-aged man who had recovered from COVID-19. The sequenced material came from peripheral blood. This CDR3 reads CASTGNYGGRGSYNEQFF. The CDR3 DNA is TGTGCCAGCACCGGAAATTATGGGGGCAGGGGCTCCTACAATGAGCAGTTCTTC.